This T cell receptor beta chain was sequenced during a study of blood T cell repertoires in COVID-19. Participant ages covered roughly 18 to 89 years across some 25 US areas. Sequencing was performed with immunoSEQ multiplex PCR; in TCRdb, only in-frame clones are kept and a portion is missing. The sample contains a few hundred thousand clones, roughly 91% of which appear only once. V shed 5 bases and J 7 bases; nucleotides not matched to a gene: 9. The germline CDR1 and CDR2 sequences are MNHEY and SVGAGI. CDR3 length: 15 amino acids. The source material was PBMCs or T cells enriched from blood (not recorded which). V is TRBV6-5 and J is TRBJ2-3; TRBD2 aligns across 10 bases. This receptor was obtained from a woman in her 30s who had recovered from COVID-19. This CDR3 reads CASSLAGVISNTQYF. The CDR3 DNA reads as TGTGCCAGCAGTCTAGCGGGAGTGATTTCTAATACGCAGTATTTT.